This TCR beta chain was identified during a study of T cell therapy after organ transplantation. General observations from the study: Both transferred clonotypes and endogenous ones absent from products apparently reconstituted. Post-therapy CD8 clonality change correlated inversely with pretherapy clonality.

Concerning this clone: Its antigen remains unknown.

Only in-frame clones appear in the TCRdb table, and some are missing; sequencing was by immunoSEQ multiplex PCR. In the table there are approximately 22,000 clones, around 84% of which are singletons. Time point indicated: 20-29 weeks after completion of therapy. Sequenced here: CD8+ T cells from blood, sampled after autologous CMV-specific T cell therapy. This sequence was found in a human patient who had received a solid organ transplant and had CMV disease. The graft donor may have given rise to some T cells.

CDR3 sequence (DNA): TGTGCCAGCAGCTTTGGGACTAGCGGGAGAAGAGATACGCAGTATTTT. Amino acids: CASSFGTSGRRDTQYF. V usage is TRBV7-2 and J usage is TRBJ2-3, with 14 bases fitting TRBD2. J gave up 5 bases and V 3 bases, and 4 bases lay outside the gene matches. Looked up from germline, CDR1 is SGHTA and CDR2 is FQGNSA. The CDR3 totals 16 residues.